This T cell receptor beta chain derives from a study of CD8 T cells in Susac syndrome (dated 2019 in TCRdb). Background for the entire study: The study used repertoire sequencing to test whether antigen drove CD8+ T cell activation and differentiation in Susac syndrome. The clonality of the CD8+ T cell repertoire was compared across over 9 healthy donors, around 14 Susac syndrome patients and 15 multiple sclerosis patients.

Details on this clonotype: The antigen it binds to is not known. No base qualities exist here, and no much larger clone lies one base off it.

High-throughput TCR beta sequencing profiled peripheral blood CD8+ and CD4+ T cells from healthy donors, Susac syndrome patients and multiple sclerosis patients. Healthy donors were included as age- and sex-matched controls. CD8+ TEMRA cells were enriched by FACS, while bulk CD8+ and CD4+ T cells were purified by magnetic negative isolation. Blood was drawn into EDTA tubes, processed within 24 hours, and PBMCs were isolated by density gradient centrifugation. PBMCs intended for TCR sequencing were frozen in liquid nitrogen and were later thawed in a 37 degrees C water bath. A purity of at least 90% was achieved for sorted or isolated CD4+, CD8+ and CD8+ TEMRA cells. The paper's findings and limits, for the study overall: The number of individuals in the TCR sequencing and HLA analysis was recognized as being relatively small.

RNA was extracted using the RNeasy kit, and 0.5 to 1 microgram was reverse transcribed with random hexamers. The immunoSEQ multiplex PCR assay, covering 54 Vbeta and 13 Jbeta segments, was used to amplify TCR beta CDR3 regions. Bias from PCR amplification was corrected by using a synthetic template baseline for primer optimization and for computational correction. Processing in the source paper ran as follows. Reads were annotated to V, D and J genes per IMGT and analyzed with immunoSEQ Analyzer, keeping only productive sequences. Clonality was calculated as one minus the Shannon entropy normalized by log2 of the number of productive unique sequences. Public and private clones were assessed among the 100 most prevalent clones of each patient and control. Susac-specific clones were defined as absent from healthy and MS cohorts, around 970 published viral clones and other ImmuneACCESS disease sequences. TCRdb handled the public reads itself, with Q25 trimming in fastp and clone calling in MiXCR, and kept productive beta chains. CDR3 protein sequences are deduplicated, and each keeps its most common genes and DNA. The authors' filters were not applied to this entry. This sample holds roughly 140,000 distinct CDR3 sequences; approximately 95% were observed only once. Roughly 0.29% of the sample rests with the top ten.

V gives up 3 bases and J gives up 0 bases, and the segment between their germline ends measures 5 bases. Based on the germline V gene (reference sequence), the CDR1 and CDR2 sequences are MNHEY and SMNVEV. The CDR3, cysteine through phenylalanine, is 13 amino acids long. Only the CDR3 DNA stays, 39 bases, in frame from base 1. This sequence uses TRBV27 and TRBJ1-1; no D gene is confidently identified. Sequenced material: CD8+ T cells from PBMCs. This clonotype originated in a human donor in good health. The CDR3 here reads CASSLTMNTEAFF. The sequenced DNA is TGTGCCAGCAGTTTGACAATGAACACTGAAGCTTTCTTT.